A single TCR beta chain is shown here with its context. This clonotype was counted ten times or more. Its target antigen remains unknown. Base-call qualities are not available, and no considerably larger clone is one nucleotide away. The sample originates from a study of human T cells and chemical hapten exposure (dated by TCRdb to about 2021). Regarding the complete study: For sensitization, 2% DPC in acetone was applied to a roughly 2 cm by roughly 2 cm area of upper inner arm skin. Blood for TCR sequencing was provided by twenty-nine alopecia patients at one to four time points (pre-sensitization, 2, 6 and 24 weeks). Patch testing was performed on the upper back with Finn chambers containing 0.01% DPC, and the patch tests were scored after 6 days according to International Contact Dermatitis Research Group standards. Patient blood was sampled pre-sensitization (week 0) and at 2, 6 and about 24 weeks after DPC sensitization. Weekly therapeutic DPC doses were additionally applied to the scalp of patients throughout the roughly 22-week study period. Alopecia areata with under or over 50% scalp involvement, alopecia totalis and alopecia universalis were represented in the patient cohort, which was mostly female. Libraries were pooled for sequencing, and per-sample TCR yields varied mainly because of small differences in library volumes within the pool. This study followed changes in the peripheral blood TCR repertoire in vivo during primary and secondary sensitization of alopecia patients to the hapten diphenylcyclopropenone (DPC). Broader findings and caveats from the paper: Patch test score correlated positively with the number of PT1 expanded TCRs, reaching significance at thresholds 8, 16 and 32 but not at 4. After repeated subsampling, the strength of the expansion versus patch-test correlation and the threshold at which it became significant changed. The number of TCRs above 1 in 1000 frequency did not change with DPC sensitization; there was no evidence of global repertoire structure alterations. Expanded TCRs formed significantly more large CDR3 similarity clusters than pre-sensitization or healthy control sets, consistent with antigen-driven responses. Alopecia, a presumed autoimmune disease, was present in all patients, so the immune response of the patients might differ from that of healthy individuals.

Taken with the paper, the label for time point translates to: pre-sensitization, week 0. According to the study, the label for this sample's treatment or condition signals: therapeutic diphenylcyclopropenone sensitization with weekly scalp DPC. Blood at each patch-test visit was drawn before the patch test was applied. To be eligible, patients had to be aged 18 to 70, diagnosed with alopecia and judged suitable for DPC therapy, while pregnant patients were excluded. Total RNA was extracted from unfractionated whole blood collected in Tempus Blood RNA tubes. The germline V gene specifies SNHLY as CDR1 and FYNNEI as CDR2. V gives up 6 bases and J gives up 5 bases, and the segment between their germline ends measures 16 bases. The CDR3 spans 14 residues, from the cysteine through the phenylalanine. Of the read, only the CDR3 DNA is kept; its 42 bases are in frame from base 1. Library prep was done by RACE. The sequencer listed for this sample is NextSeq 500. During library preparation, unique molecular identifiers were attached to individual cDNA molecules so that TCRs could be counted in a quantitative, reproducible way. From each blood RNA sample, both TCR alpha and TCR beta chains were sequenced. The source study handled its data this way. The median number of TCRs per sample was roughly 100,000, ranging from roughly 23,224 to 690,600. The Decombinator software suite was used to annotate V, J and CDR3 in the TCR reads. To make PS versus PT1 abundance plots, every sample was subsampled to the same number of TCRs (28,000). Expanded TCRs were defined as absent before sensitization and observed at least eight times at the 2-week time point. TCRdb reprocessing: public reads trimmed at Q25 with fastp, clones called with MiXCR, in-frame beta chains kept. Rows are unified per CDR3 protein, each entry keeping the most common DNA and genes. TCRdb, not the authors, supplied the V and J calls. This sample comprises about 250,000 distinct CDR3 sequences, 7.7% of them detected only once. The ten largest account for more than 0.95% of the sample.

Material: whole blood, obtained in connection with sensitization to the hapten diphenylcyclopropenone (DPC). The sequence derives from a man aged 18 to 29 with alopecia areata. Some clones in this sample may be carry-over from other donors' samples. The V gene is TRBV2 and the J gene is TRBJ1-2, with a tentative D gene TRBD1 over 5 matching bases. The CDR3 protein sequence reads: CASSRTGTSYGYTF. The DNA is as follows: TGTGCCAGCAGCCGCACCGGGACGAGTTATGGCTACACCTTC.